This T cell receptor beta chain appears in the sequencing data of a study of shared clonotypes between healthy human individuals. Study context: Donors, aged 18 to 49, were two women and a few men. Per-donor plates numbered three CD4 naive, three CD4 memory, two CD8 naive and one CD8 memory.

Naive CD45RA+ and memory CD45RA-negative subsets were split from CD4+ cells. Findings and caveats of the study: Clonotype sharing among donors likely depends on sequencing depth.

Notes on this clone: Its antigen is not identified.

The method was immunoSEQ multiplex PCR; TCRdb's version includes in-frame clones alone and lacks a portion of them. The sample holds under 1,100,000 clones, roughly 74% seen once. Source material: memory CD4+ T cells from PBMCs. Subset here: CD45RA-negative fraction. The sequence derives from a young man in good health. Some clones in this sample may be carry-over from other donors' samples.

As DNA, the CDR3 is TGTGCCAGCAGCTCAAGGACAGGGAGCACTGAAGCTTTCTTT. Translation: CASSSRTGSTEAFF. The J gene is TRBJ1-1, the V gene TRBV5-8, with 8 nucleotides matching TRBD1. Looked up from germline, CDR1 is SGHTS and CDR2 is YDEGEE. The CDR3 runs to 14 residues. With V trimmed by 3 bases and J by 4 bases, 5 bases remained unmatched. The full variable domain, rest sourced from reference TRBV5-8 and TRBJ1-1, is EAGVTQSPTHLIKTRGQQATLRCSPISGHTSVYWYQQALGLGLQFLLWYDEGEERNRGNFPPRFSGRQFPNYSSELNVNALELEDSALYLCASSSRTGSTEAFFGQGTRLTVV.